The rows below give T cell receptor beta chains drawn from one sample of a study of shared clonotypes between healthy human individuals. Method: immunoSEQ multiplex PCR; TCRdb's copy keeps in-frame clones and lacks some. Of roughly 1,800,000 clones listed, about 95% are singletons. Sequencing was carried out using naive CD8+ T cells sorted from blood. Receptor source: a man aged 18-30 years in good health. The CDR3 runs from the conserved cysteine through the conserved F or W. The D gene is left open where the match is weak. A clone size is listed for some rows: how often the clone was seen (once, few, many), or a class if it is expanded.

j_call clone_size v_call d_call cdr3_nt cdr3_aa
TRBJ1-4 NA TRBV9 TRBD1 TGTGCCAGCAGCGTAGATGGCAGGGGGGATGAAAAACTGTTTTTT CASSVDGRGDEKLFF
TRBJ1-5 NA TRBV6-1 NA TGTGCCAGCAGTGAACGGCACAGCCTCAATCAGCCCCAGCATTTT CASSERHSLNQPQHF
TRBJ2-3 NA TRBV4-1 TRBD1 TGCGCCAGCAGCCAGGGGACAGGTTATAGCACAGATACGCAGTATTTT CASSQGTGYSTDTQYF
TRBJ2-7 NA TRBV13 NA TGTGCCAGCAGCTTCTTGAAGTACGAGCAGTACTTC CASSFLKYEQYF
TRBJ2-7 NA TRBV13 NA TGTGCCAGCAGCTTACTGGCAGTACCCTACGAGCAGTACTTC CASSLLAVPYEQYF
TRBJ1-6 NA TRBV19 TRBD1 TGTGCCAGTAGTATCGAGGAGACAGGGGGGAATTCACCCCTCCACTTT CASSIEETGGNSPLHF
TRBJ1-6 NA TRBV5-1 NA TGCGCCAGCTCCTTGGCAGTTGATTCACCCCTCCACTTT CASSLAVDSPLHF
TRBJ1-6 few TRBV5-1 NA TGCGCCAGCAGCTTGGCCGTGGGGCCGAGGGATTCACCCCTCCACTTT CASSLAVGPRDSPLHF
TRBJ2-2 NA TRBV30 TRBD2 TGTGCCTGGACCCTCAGCGGGGGGGCCTTCGGGGAGCTGTTTTTT CAWTLSGGAFGELFF
TRBJ1-2 NA TRBV4-1 TRBD1 TGCGCCAGCAGCCAACTGACAGGGGAGGCCTATGGCTACACCTTC CASSQLTGEAYGYTF
TRBJ1-1 NA TRBV19 NA TGTGCCAGTAGCGCCCAGGGATATCCCGAAGGTAGCACTGAAGCTTTCTTT CASSAQGYPEGSTEAFF
TRBJ1-4 NA TRBV4-1 NA TGCGCCAGCAGCCCCATGGAGGAAGGCTTGGGAGAAAAACTGTTTTTT CASSPMEEGLGEKLFF
TRBJ2-3 NA TRBV27 NA TGTGCCAGCAGCCGCGCGATTGGGTGGGGGGGCACAGATACGCAGTATTTT CASSRAIGWGGTDTQYF
TRBJ2-7 NA TRBV27 NA TGTGCCAGCAGTTTACAGGGGGGGGCCGGTGTGAGGGAGCAGTACTTC CASSLQGGAGVREQYF
TRBJ1-1 NA TRBV4-2 NA TGTGCCAGCAGCCAAGATCTTTGGCAGGGCCCGATTGATAGAGCTTTCTTT CASSQDLWQGPIDRAFF
TRBJ1-4 NA TRBV5-6 NA TGTGCCAGCAGCTTAGGAGGGCTTAATGAAAAACTGTTTTTT CASSLGGLNEKLFF
TRBJ2-1 NA TRBV19 NA TGTGCCAGTAGTATTCCGGGGAATGAGCAGTTCTTC CASSIPGNEQFF
TRBJ2-1 few TRBV7-9 NA TGTGCCAGCAGCCAAGCCGTGACAGTCTTGGATGAGCAGTTCTTC CASSQAVTVLDEQFF
TRBJ2-5 NA TRBV11-2 NA TGTGCCAGCAGCTTAGGGACACTTATTGGGGAGACCCAGTACTTC CASSLGTLIGETQYF
TRBJ2-2 NA TRBV27 NA TGTGCCAGCAGTTATGGACGCCCCGGGGAGCTGTTTTTT CASSYGRPGELFF
TRBJ1-2 NA TRBV9 NA TGTGCCAGCAGCGTAGGTAGGGACCGTTCATTAGCTAACTATGGCTACACCTTC CASSVGRDRSLANYGYTF
TRBJ1-1 NA TRBV5-5 NA TGTGCCAGCAGCTATCCCGAGGGGGTCCGGACTAAGGGTGCTTTCTTT CASSYPEGVRTKGAFF
TRBJ2-3 NA TRBV11-3 NA TGTGCCAGCAGCGCCGGGGGATACACAGATACGCAGTATTTT CASSAGGYTDTQYF
TRBJ1-1 NA TRBV5-1 NA TGCGCCAGCAGCTTCCGGGGACTGAACACTGAAGCTTTCTTT CASSFRGLNTEAFF
TRBJ2-7 NA TRBV7-9 NA TGTGCCAGCAGCCCAGAAGCCTCGTGGGAGCAGTACTTC CASSPEASWEQYF
TRBJ2-7 NA TRBV7-9 TRBD2 TGTGCCAGCAGTCCCCCCATTACATGGCTAGCGGAGTCCTACGAGCAGTACTTC CASSPPITWLAESYEQYF
TRBJ2-7 NA TRBV6-6 NA TGTGCCAGCAGTTACGAGCCACCCGCCCTACCCTACGAGCAGTACTTC CASSYEPPALPYEQYF
TRBJ1-4 NA TRBV4-3 NA TGCGCCAGCAGCCCAAGTTCGGGGGCCTACGAAAAACTGTTTTTT CASSPSSGAYEKLFF
TRBJ1-5 NA TRBV11-2 TRBD1 TGTGCCAGCAGCTGGGACAGTGGCAGCAATCAGCCCCAGCATTTT CASSWDSGSNQPQHF
TRBJ2-7 NA TRBV29-1 NA TGCAGCGTTGAAGACAGGGAAAATTCCCACGAGCAGTACTTC CSVEDRENSHEQYF
TRBJ1-3 NA TRBV7-9 NA TGTGCCAGCAGCTTAGAGCGGACCTCTGGAAACACCATATATTTT CASSLERTSGNTIYF
TRBJ1-3 NA TRBV4-1 NA TGCGCCAGCAGCCAAGAAAACACCATATATTTT CASSQENTIYF
TRBJ2-3 NA TRBV27 NA TGTGCCAGCAGTTTACCGTACACAGATACGCAGTATTTT CASSLPYTDTQYF
TRBJ2-5 NA TRBV7-6 NA TGTGCCAGCAGCTTAGCGCGAGAGACCCAGTACTTC CASSLARETQYF
TRBJ1-5 few TRBV11-2 NA TGTGCCAGCAGCTTAGGGACGGGAGGGCCCCAGCATTTT CASSLGTGGPQHF
TRBJ2-7 NA TRBV6-5 NA TGTGCCAGCACCCCGGACACTGGGGGCTACGAGCAGTACTTC CASTPDTGGYEQYF
TRBJ1-1 NA TRBV19 TRBD1 TGTGCCAGTAGTATAATCTGGTCGGCACAGGGGATGAACACTGAAGCTTTCTTT CASSIIWSAQGMNTEAFF
TRBJ2-1 NA TRBV29-1 NA TGCAGCGTTGAAAGCTGGACCTCGGGACGGGACAATGAGCAGTTCTTC CSVESWTSGRDNEQFF
TRBJ2-7 NA TRBV27 NA TGTGCCAGCAGTTTGGCCGAAGGGTACGAGCAGTACTTC CASSLAEGYEQYF
TRBJ1-2 NA TRBV19 NA TGTGCCAGTAGTATAGAAGCCTATGGCTACACCTTC CASSIEAYGYTF
TRBJ1-5 NA TRBV6-5 TRBD1 TGTGCCAGCACCTGGGAAGGGGGCGTTGATCAGCCCCAGCATTTT CASTWEGGVDQPQHF
TRBJ2-3 NA TRBV5-4 NA TGTGCCAGCAGCTTTATCGTCGGTCCCACAGATACGCAGTATTTT CASSFIVGPTDTQYF
TRBJ2-7 NA TRBV11-2 TRBD2 TGTGCCAGCAGCTTAGGGGCCGGGACTAGCTTCGACGAGCAGTACTTC CASSLGAGTSFDEQYF
TRBJ2-3 NA TRBV7-6 NA TGTGCCAGCAGCCGACCGCCGGGTAGCTTGACAGATACGCAGTATTTT CASSRPPGSLTDTQYF
TRBJ1-2 NA TRBV6-5 NA TGTGCCTCGGGGGGACCGCCTGAGGGGAACTATGGCTACACCTTC CASGGPPEGNYGYTF
TRBJ1-1 NA TRBV7-9 NA TGTGCCAGCAGCTCGGCTGGGGGAGGGAACACTGAAGCTTTCTTT CASSSAGGGNTEAFF
TRBJ2-1 NA TRBV7-8 TRBD2 TGTGCCAGCAGCCGGGGACTAGCGGGAGCCAATGAGCAGTTCTTC CASSRGLAGANEQFF
TRBJ2-7 NA TRBV5-1 NA TGCGCCAGCAGCTTAAAAGACTCACTAGTTCGAAATCACGAGCAGTACTTC CASSLKDSLVRNHEQYF
TRBJ1-1 NA TRBV10-3 TRBD1 TGTGCCATCAGTGTGTGGCCGGGTGTGACGGCAGGGGGCGTGACTGAAGCTTTCTTT CAISVWPGVTAGGVTEAFF
TRBJ1-4 NA TRBV7-9 TRBD1 TGTGCCAGCAGCCCAGGGACAGGTACCCGGGAGGCCACTAATGAAAAACTGTTTTTT CASSPGTGTREATNEKLFF
TRBJ2-1 NA TRBV9 NA TGTGCCAGCAGCGTAGGAGTAGCGAACGATGAGCAGTTCTTC CASSVGVANDEQFF
TRBJ1-1 once TRBV5-6 TRBD1 TGTGCCAGCAGCCTGACAGGGTCGGCTGAAGCTTTCTTT CASSLTGSAEAFF